Following are 25 T cell receptor beta chains from one sample sequenced in a study of T cells in Graves' hyperthyroidism and ophthalmopathy. Amplified regions were TCR beta CDR3 sequences from RNA transcripts. HTBI primers were the set used in a first-round RT-PCR of the TCR CDR3. TCRdb re-derived calls from the multiplex PCR reads in MiXCR, one entry per CDR3 protein. Of around 520,000 distinct CDR3 sequences in the sample, 14% are singletons; the top ten hold more than 11%. Input material: blood. The source is a middle-aged woman with Graves' hyperthyroidism.

This clonotype was seen at least ten times. CDR3 sequence: CASTLLHSNQPQHF. DNA for the CDR3: TGTGCCAGCACGCTATTACATAGCAATCAGCCCCAGCATTTT. V usage is TRBV12-3 or TRBV12-4 and J usage is TRBJ1-5; D uncertain. The CDR3 is made up of 14 amino acids. V was trimmed by 7 bases and J by 0 bases, leaving 10 bases between them.

V is TRBV20-1 and J is TRBJ2-3, with D hard to call. The V gene's germline CDR1 is DFQATT and CDR2 SNEGSKA (reference sequence). V was clipped by 7 bases and J by 1 base, with 6 bases between them. CDR3 size: 11 residues. The CDR3 nucleotides are TGCAGTGTCTCCCGCACAGATACGCAGTATTTT. Translation gives CSVSRTDTQYF.

Ten or more counts support this clonotype. The CDR3 coding sequence is TGCGCCAGCAGCTTGGATGCCCCGGGCGTCAACACTGAAGCTTTCTTT. Its protein is CASSLDAPGVNTEAFF. V and J are TRBV5-1 and TRBJ1-1; unclear D gene. V shed 0 bases and J shed 2 bases, with 14 bases lying between them. The V gene's germline CDR1 is SGHRS and CDR2 YFSETQ. This CDR3 has 16 amino acids.

This clonotype was detected a few times. CDR3 nucleotides: TGTGCCAGCAGTTCCCCTAAGACAGGAACCTACGAGCAGTACTTC. It is translated as CASSSPKTGTYEQYF. The chain joins TRBV28 to TRBJ2-7, with TRBD1 as a possible D gene (6 bases). V was pared by 4 bases and J by 2 bases, with 15 bases between. CDR1 and CDR2 from the germline V gene are MDHEN and SYDVKM. The CDR3 is 15 residues long.

V gene TRBV18 combines with J gene TRBJ2-5; D gene ambiguous. Trimming stripped 8 bases from V and 6 bases from J, with 19 bases between. Germline values: CDR1 KGHSH, CDR2 LQKENI. CDR3 length: 14 amino acids. The CDR3 nucleotides are TGTGCCAGCCGTACGGGCGAGAATAAACAGACCCAGTACTTC. Protein product: CASRTGENKQTQYF.

This clonotype has at least ten counts. V gene TRBV11-2 combines with J gene TRBJ2-1; D is unclear. The germline CDR1 and CDR2 sequences are SGHAT and FQNNGV. The CDR3 runs to 16 residues. V was cut by 1 base and J by 0 bases, with 10 bases left in between. The CDR3 region is CASSLVRGSSYNEQFF. The DNA of the CDR3 is TGTGCCAGCAGCTTAGTACGCGGAAGCTCCTACAATGAGCAGTTCTTC.

In the case of this clonotype: A much bigger clone sits one base away, suggesting this may be a read error. Because the CDR3's place on the DNA is in doubt, the DNA is left out and the CDR3 is given as listed by TCRdb. V is TRBV12-3 or TRBV12-4 and J is TRBJ2-5; whether TRBD1, the table's D call, matches the DNA was not checked. The CDR3 extends over 17 residues, inclusive of both ends. The CDR3 is CASSLNSGQGRWGTQYF.

To note about this clonotype: Just one base apart from a much larger clone, this may be a read error. V is TRBV5-4 and J is TRBJ2-2; D not resolved. Germline V CDR1 and CDR2: SGHNT, YYREEE (reference sequence). V gave up 3 bases and J gave up 0 bases, with 9 bases separating them. This CDR3 is built from 15 residues. The CDR3 DNA is TGTGCCAGCAGCTCCTATCATTCGAACACCGGGGAGCTGTTTTTT. It translates to CASSSYHSNTGELFF.

Many counts were recorded for this clonotype. The chain uses TRBV7-8 and TRBJ1-4; tentatively, D is TRBD1 (6 bases). The CDR3 length is 15 residues. V lost 5 bases to trimming and J lost 8 bases, with 18 bases between them. The germline V gene encodes CDR1 SGHVS and CDR2 FQNEAQ. The CDR3 nucleotides read TGTGCCAGCAGCAGACAGGATTTCCAGCGGGAAAAACTGTTTTTT. Protein: CASSRQDFQREKLFF. Full variable domain (outside the CDR3, taken from reference TRBV7-8 and TRBJ1-4): GAGVSQSPRYKVAKRGQDVALRCDPISGHVSLFWYQQALGQGPEFLTYFQNEAQLDKSGLPSDRFFAERPEGSVSTLKIQRTQQEDSAVYLCASSRQDFQREKLFFGSGTQLSVL.

At least ten counts were recorded for this clonotype. The V and J genes are TRBV7-2 and TRBJ2-5; 9 nucleotides align to TRBD2. The CDR3 is 15 residues long. Trimming cost V 4 bases and J 4 bases; bases outside gene matches: 7. Per the germline V gene, CDR1 is SGHTA and CDR2 is FQGNSA. The CDR3 sequence is CASSSPGLARETQYF. The CDR3 nucleotides read TGTGCCAGCAGCTCCCCGGGACTAGCAAGAGAGACCCAGTACTTC.

This clonotype came up many times. This rearrangement joins TRBV3-1 to TRBJ1-1; 9 bases are a match to TRBD1. CDR1 LGHDT and CDR2 YNNKEL come from the germline V gene (reference sequence). This CDR3 has 17 amino acids. Trimming removed 4 bases from V and 4 bases from J; junction bases left unmatched: 13. CDR3 in DNA: TGTGCCAGCAGCCCAAAGGTGGGGTTGGACAGGGGCACTGAAGCTTTCTTT. It translates to CASSPKVGLDRGTEAFF.

Many counts were recorded for this clonotype. The chain links TRBV5-1 to TRBJ1-2; the D gene is possibly TRBD1 (5 bases). Germline V gene lookup returns CDR1 SGHRS and CDR2 YFSETQ. V lost 4 bases, J lost 4 bases, and 14 bases lay in between. The CDR3 contains 14 residues. The CDR3 coding sequence is TGCGCCAGCAGCATTGGGACGGCACCCTATGGCTACACCTTC. Translation: CASSIGTAPYGYTF.

In this sample, this clonotype turned up many times. This rearrangement joins TRBV7-2 to TRBJ1-3, with D perhaps matching TRBD1 (5 bases). Trimming cost V 2 bases and J 0 bases, with 20 bases left between them. CDR1 is SGHTA, CDR2 FQGNSA, per germline. The CDR3 loop spans 19 amino acids. The CDR3 region has the DNA TGTGCCAGCAGCTTAATGGTTCAACACAGGTCCTACTCTGGAAACACCATATATTTT. Protein product: CASSLMVQHRSYSGNTIYF.

This clonotype was observed a handful of times. The chain recombines TRBV20-1 with TRBJ1-1; D call uncertain. This CDR3 is built from 13 residues. V lost 1 base and J lost 1, with 7 bases in between. Germline V CDR1 and CDR2: DFQATT, SNEGSKA (reference sequence). The CDR3 sequence is CSARALSNTEAFF. The CDR3 DNA reads TGCAGTGCTAGAGCCCTGTCGAACACTGAAGCTTTCTTT.

This clonotype occurred many times. This CDR3 reads CASSSYTGGRTEAFF. For the CDR3, the DNA is TGTGCCAGCAGCTCGTACACAGGGGGCAGAACTGAAGCTTTCTTT. The chain uses TRBV3-1 and TRBJ1-1, with 9 bases identical to TRBD1. Germline-derived CDR1 and CDR2 are LGHDT and YNNKEL (reference sequence). CDR3 length: 15 residues. The trim removed 5 bases at V and 5 bases at J, leaving 9 bases unmatched.

This clonotype occurred many times. CDR3 amino acids: CASSLMTGHYNEQFF. The CDR3 DNA reads TGTGCCAGCAGTTTAATGACAGGGCACTACAATGAGCAGTTCTTC. This chain joins TRBV28 and TRBJ2-1; 7 positions agree with TRBD1. CDR1 and CDR2 from the germline V gene are MDHEN and SYDVKM. CDR3 length: 15 residues. The V and J ends lost 2 bases and 3 bases, in that order; junction bases with no gene match: 4. Supplemented by reference TRBV28 and TRBJ2-1, the full variable domain reads DVKVTQSSRYLVKRTGEKVFLECVQDMDHENMFWYRQDPGLGLRLIYFSYDVKMKEKGDIPEGYSVSREKKERFSLILESASTNQTSMYLCASSLMTGHYNEQFFGPGTRLTVL.

This clonotype has ten or more counts. J is TRBJ1-5 and V is TRBV6-1; no firm D call. This CDR3 spans 14 amino acids. Trimming stripped 8 bases from V and 3 bases from J, with 14 bases between. Germline V CDR1 and CDR2: MNHNS, SASEGT. CDR3 DNA: TGTGCCAGCCACTCCGTCAGTGCCAATCAGCCCCAGCATTTT. As protein: CASHSVSANQPQHF.

This clonotype was seen repeatedly, ten times or more. The genes are TRBV27 and TRBJ2-7, with D tentatively TRBD1 or TRBD2 (5 bases each). Germline assignment: CDR1 MNHEY and CDR2 SMNVEV (reference sequence). Trimming cost V 7 bases and J 0 bases, with 13 bases left between them. This CDR3 contains 14 residues. CDR3 sequence (DNA): TGTGCCAGCAAGGGGACCGCCGCCTCCTACGAGCAGTACTTC. Its translation: CASKGTAASYEQYF.

A few counts support this clonotype. The gene calls are TRBV6-1 and TRBJ1-4; TRBD1 matches at 9 bases. The CDR3 sequence is 14 residues long. V gave up 5 bases and J gave up 6 bases; unmatched junction bases: 4. Per germline, CDR1 MNHNS and CDR2 SASEGT. This CDR3 is CASSYWDRDEKLFF. The DNA of the CDR3 is TGTGCCAGCAGTTATTGGGACAGGGATGAAAAACTGTTTTTT.

This clonotype was seen more than once but under ten times. A single base separates this from a much larger clone, so it may be a read error. The chain links TRBV12-3 or TRBV12-4 to TRBJ2-5; D is unclear. The length of the CDR3 is 14 residues. The CDR3 sequence is CAGSPPRTEETQYF. In DNA, the CDR3 is TGTGCCGGCAGCCCCCCCCGGACGGAAGAGACCCAGTACTTC.

The sample holds a few counts of this clonotype. This rearrangement joins TRBV18 to TRBJ2-1; weak D call: TRBD1 (6 bases). Trimming removed 0 bases at V and 6 bases at J, with 15 bases between. The CDR3 length is 16 residues. Germline CDR1 reads KGHSH; CDR2 reads LQKENI. The CDR3 here is CASSPPGTRVLNEQFF. The CDR3 DNA reads as TGTGCCAGCTCACCACCCGGGACAAGGGTACTCAATGAGCAGTTCTTC.

In regard to this clonotype: Because the CDR3 is missing its conserved closing phenylalanine or tryptophan, this is likely a read error. V usage is TRBV12-3 or TRBV12-4 and J usage is TRBJ2-3; D is possibly TRBD1 (6 bases). This CDR3 is built from 14 residues. The V end was cut by 0 bases, the J end by 4 bases, with 8 bases between. The CDR3 DNA sequence: TGTGCCAGCAGTTTAGCGGGACATTCAGATACGCAGTATCTC. As protein: CASSLAGHSDTQYL.

This chain links TRBV6-4 with TRBJ2-7, with 7 bases lining up with TRBD1. The CDR3 spans 13 residues. Germline V gives CDR1 MRHNA, CDR2 SNTAGT. Trimming cost V 4 bases and J 3 bases; bases outside gene matches: 3. The CDR3 sequence: CASSGGTDYEQYF. CDR3 DNA: TGTGCCAGCAGTGGGGGGACAGACTACGAGCAGTACTTC.

At least ten counts were recorded for this clonotype. The genes are TRBV30 and TRBJ2-7; 7 bases are shared with TRBD1. The V gene end was trimmed by 8 bases and the J gene end by 0 bases; junction bases not matched to a gene: 4. There are 12 residues in the CDR3. Germline V CDR1 and CDR2: GTSNPN, SVGIG (reference sequence). The CDR3 DNA reads as TGTGCCGGACAGGAGAACTCCTACGAGCAGTACTTC. Protein product: CAGQENSYEQYF.

This clonotype was detected many times. V and J are TRBV27 and TRBJ1-2; the match to TRBD1 covers 9 bases. V trimming: 3 bases; J trimming: 7 bases; junction bases outside the gene matches: 6. The CDR3 spans 14 residues. Germline V lookup: CDR1 MNHEY, CDR2 SMNVEV (reference sequence). CDR3: CASSLSGQGIGYTF. The CDR3 region has the DNA TGTGCCAGCAGTTTGTCCGGACAGGGGATTGGCTACACCTTC.